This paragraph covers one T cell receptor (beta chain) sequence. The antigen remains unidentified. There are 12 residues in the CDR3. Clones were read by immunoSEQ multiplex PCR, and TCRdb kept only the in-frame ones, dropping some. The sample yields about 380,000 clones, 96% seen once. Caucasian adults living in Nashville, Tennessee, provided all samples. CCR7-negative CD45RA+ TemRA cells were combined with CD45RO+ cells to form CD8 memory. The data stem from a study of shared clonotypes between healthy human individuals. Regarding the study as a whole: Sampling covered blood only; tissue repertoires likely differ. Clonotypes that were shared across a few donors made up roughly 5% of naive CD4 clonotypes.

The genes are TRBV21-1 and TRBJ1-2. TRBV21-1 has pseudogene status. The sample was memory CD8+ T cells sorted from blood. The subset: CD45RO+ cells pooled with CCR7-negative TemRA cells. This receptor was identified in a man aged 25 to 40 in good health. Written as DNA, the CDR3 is TGTGCCAGCAGCATCAGGAGCTATGGCTACACCTTC. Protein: CASSIRSYGYTF.